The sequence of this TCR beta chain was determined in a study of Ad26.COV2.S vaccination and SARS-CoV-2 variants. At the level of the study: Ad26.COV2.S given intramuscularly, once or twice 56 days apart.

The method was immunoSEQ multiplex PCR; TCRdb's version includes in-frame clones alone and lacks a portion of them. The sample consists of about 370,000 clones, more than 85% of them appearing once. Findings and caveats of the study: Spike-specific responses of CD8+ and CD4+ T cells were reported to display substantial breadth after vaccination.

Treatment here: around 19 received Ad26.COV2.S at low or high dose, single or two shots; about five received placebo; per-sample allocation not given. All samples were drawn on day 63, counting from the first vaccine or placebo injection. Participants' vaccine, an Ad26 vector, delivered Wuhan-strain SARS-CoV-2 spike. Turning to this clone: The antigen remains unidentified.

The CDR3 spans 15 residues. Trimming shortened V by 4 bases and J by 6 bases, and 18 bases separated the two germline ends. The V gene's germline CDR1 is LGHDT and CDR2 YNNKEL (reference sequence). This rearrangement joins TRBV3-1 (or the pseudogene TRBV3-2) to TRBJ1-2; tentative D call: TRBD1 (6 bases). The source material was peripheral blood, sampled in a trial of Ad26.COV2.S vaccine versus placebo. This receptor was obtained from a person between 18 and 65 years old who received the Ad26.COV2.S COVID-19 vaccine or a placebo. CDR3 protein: CASSLQSRQDDGYTF. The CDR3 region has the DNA TGTGCCAGCAGCCTCCAATCACGACAGGACGATGGCTACACCTTC.